What follows are 27 T cell receptor beta chains derived from one specimen sequenced in a study of cytomegalovirus exposure and HLA in healthy donors. Method: immunoSEQ multiplex PCR; TCRdb's copy keeps in-frame clones and lacks some. This repertoire shows about 260,000 clones, 80% to 95% found once; its top ten account for approximately 3%. Sample: PBMCs. The receptors derive from a woman in her twenties or thirties in good health and CMV-seronegative.

The V gene is TRBV27, the J gene TRBJ2-2, with 8 bases aligning to TRBD2. The CDR3 contains 15 residues. Germline CDR1 is MNHEY and CDR2 is SMNVEV (reference sequence). Trimming removed 4 bases from V and 7 bases from J; junction bases left unmatched: 8. The CDR3 region has the DNA TGTGCCAGCAGTTCGGCGGGAGGTAGGGTCGGGGAGCTGTTTTTT. Translated, it gives CASSSAGGRVGELFF.

This clone was seen a single time. The chain has TRBV4-3 and TRBJ2-3; TRBD2 aligns across 8 bases. V lost 0 bases to trimming and J lost 0 bases; unmatched junction nucleotides: 5. The CDR3 covers 17 residues. Germline CDR1 reads LGHNA; CDR2 reads YSLEER. The CDR3 DNA reads TGCGCCAGCAGCCAAGATCAACTAGCGGCTAGCACAGATACGCAGTATTTT. Encoded protein: CASSQDQLAASTDTQYF.

V is TRBV18 and J is TRBJ2-6; 10 bases match TRBD2. The CDR3 totals 21 residues. V lost 1 base, J lost 4 bases, and 16 bases stayed unmatched. Germline assignment: CDR1 KGHSH and CDR2 LQKENI. The CDR3 DNA reads as TGTGCCAGCTCACCACTTGCAGCGGGAGGGCCCGGGGGTTCCGGGGCCAACGTCCTGACTTTC. It is translated as CASSPLAAGGPGGSGANVLTF.

The chain couples TRBV10-1 to TRBJ1-5; D is ambiguous. Per the germline V gene, CDR1 is WNHNN and CDR2 is SYGVQD (reference sequence). The CDR3 is 17 amino acids. V lost 7 bases and J lost 0, with 19 bases in between. The CDR3 DNA reads TGCGCCAGCACCCCGGCAGGCGTAGGGTATAGCAATCAGCCCCAGCATTTT. This codes for CASTPAGVGYSNQPQHF.

The chain employs TRBV18 and TRBJ2-2; no clear D gene. Germline V CDR1 and CDR2: KGHSH, LQKENI. The V end was cut by 0 bases, the J end by 0 bases, with 11 bases between. This CDR3 comprises 17 residues. CDR3 protein: CASSPPNPGPNTGELFF. CDR3 in DNA: TGTGCCAGCTCACCACCGAATCCGGGCCCGAACACCGGGGAGCTGTTTTTT.

Details on this clone: This sample also contains other DNA sequences that code for the same CDR3. The CDR3 nucleotides are TGTGCCAGCTCACCACAGGGAAGCTCCTACGAGCAGTACTTC. Its protein is CASSPQGSSYEQYF. The chain is built from TRBV18 and TRBJ2-7; D uncertain. The CDR3 contains 14 residues. CDR1 and CDR2 (germline): KGHSH, LQKENI. V was pared by 1 base and J by 0 bases, with 7 bases between.

This clone was seen just once. The chain combines TRBV2 with TRBJ2-7; possible D gene TRBD2, 5 bases. Trimming removed 6 bases from V and 1 base from J, with 16 bases in between. Germline CDR1 SNHLY, CDR2 FYNNEI. The CDR3 runs to 15 residues. As DNA, the CDR3 is TGTGCCAGCAGAGCGAATAGCGCCATTTCCTACGAGCAGTACTTC. It translates to CASRANSAISYEQYF.

The genes are TRBV5-4 and TRBJ1-2, with TRBD1 matching over 7 bases. This CDR3 is 17 amino acids long. Losses at the gene ends were 0 bases for V and 4 bases for J; bases not matched to a gene: 12. Germline V CDR1 and CDR2: SGHNT, YYREEE (reference sequence). As DNA, the CDR3 is TGTGCCAGCAGCTTGGCGCTGGGACAGAGTATACCCTATGGCTACACCTTC. As protein: CASSLALGQSIPYGYTF.

The CDR3 loop reads CASSPRQGGSFSYEQYF. CDR3 nucleotides: TGTGCCAGTAGTCCCCGACAGGGGGGTTCCTTCTCCTACGAGCAGTACTTC. The chain couples TRBV19 to TRBJ2-7, with 9 bases lining up with TRBD1. The CDR3 has 17 amino acids. From germline, CDR1 is LNHDA and CDR2 SQIVND (reference sequence). The V gene end was trimmed by 5 bases and the J gene end by 0 bases; junction bases not matched to a gene: 11.

The CDR3 DNA sequence: TGTGCCAGCAGACCCCTCGACACCCAAGAGACCCAGTACTTC. Translation: CASRPLDTQETQYF. The gene calls are TRBV6-5 and TRBJ2-5; no firm D call. The ends were cut back, 6 bases at V and 1 base at J, with 12 bases in the middle. This CDR3 has 14 residues. The germline V gene encodes CDR1 MNHEY and CDR2 SVGAGI.

V usage is TRBV4-3 and J usage is TRBJ2-1, with D tentatively TRBD2 (6 bases). CDR3 length: 16 residues. The ends were cut back, 1 base at V and 4 bases at J, with 14 bases in the middle. CDR1 is LGHNA, CDR2 YSLEER, per germline. The CDR3 coding sequence is TGCGCCAGCAGCCAAGTTTCGGCTAGCGTGTACAATGAGCAGTTCTTC. This encodes CASSQVSASVYNEQFF.

The chain recombines TRBV11-2 with TRBJ2-2; a possible D gene is TRBD2 (5 bases). The CDR3 has 14 residues. From germline, CDR1 is SGHAT and CDR2 FQNNGV. V dropped 3 bases and J dropped 6 bases, with 11 bases sitting between them. The CDR3 nucleotides read TGTGCCAGCAGCTTGATGAGCGGTTCCGGGGAGCTGTTTTTT. Amino acid sequence: CASSLMSGSGELFF.

In this sample, this clone turned up a few times. V is TRBV5-1 and J is TRBJ2-7; D remains unclear. V lost 3 bases, J lost 2 bases, and 12 bases lay in between. The CDR3 has 14 amino acids. Germline lookup yields CDR1 SGHRS and CDR2 YFSETQ. The CDR3 coding sequence is TGCGCCAGCAGCTCCCGCGGTGGGGCCTACGAGCAGTACTTC. Protein product: CASSSRGGAYEQYF.

The V gene is TRBV5-4, the J gene TRBJ2-1, with TRBD2 identical over 8 bases. Germline-derived CDR1 and CDR2 are SGHNT and YYREEE (reference sequence). The length of the CDR3 is 14 residues. J lost 7 bases, V lost 6 bases, and 9 bases had no gene match. Here the CDR3 DNA reads TGTGCCAGCATCGACCCGTCTAGCGGGAATGAGCAGTTCTTC. Its translation is CASIDPSSGNEQFF.

V and J are TRBV7-9 and TRBJ2-7; 7 bases align to TRBD2. Germline-derived CDR1 and CDR2 are SEHNR and FQNEAQ (reference sequence). The CDR3 has 15 residues. With 2 bases clipped from V and 0 bases from J, the junction kept 4 bases outside the gene matches. For the CDR3, the DNA is TGTGCCAGCAGCTTACTAGCGGAAGCCTCCTACGAGCAGTACTTC. This translates into CASSLLAEASYEQYF.

V is TRBV6-6 and J is TRBJ2-7; 10 bases agree with TRBD2. Trimming removed 0 bases from V and 4 bases from J; junction bases left unmatched: 6. The germline V gene has CDR1 MNHNY and CDR2 SVGAGI (reference sequence). The CDR3 is 16 residues long. The CDR3 nucleotides are TGTGCCAGCAGTTACTCGCCTAGCGGGAGCTCTTACGAGCAGTACTTC. This sequence encodes CASSYSPSGSSYEQYF.

This chain joins TRBV19 and TRBJ2-7, with 8 bases that match TRBD2. Looked up from germline, CDR1 is LNHDA and CDR2 is SQIVND (reference sequence). The CDR3 loop spans 14 amino acids. V dropped 2 bases and J dropped 2; count of bases not matched to a gene: 2. The CDR3 here is CASSISGLAYEQYF. The CDR3 region has the DNA TGTGCCAGTAGTATATCGGGACTAGCCTACGAGCAGTACTTC.

The chain joins TRBV27 to TRBJ1-6; D is ambiguous. Germline V lookup: CDR1 MNHEY, CDR2 SMNVEV (reference sequence). This CDR3 has 19 amino acids. V lost 2 bases, J lost 1 base, and 18 bases lay in between. Here the CDR3 DNA reads TGTGCCAGCAGTTTAAGCTGGGCGGGGTTTCGGTCCTATAATTCACCCCTCCACTTT. The encoded protein is CASSLSWAGFRSYNSPLHF.

The chain combines TRBV2 with TRBJ2-5, with D possibly matching TRBD2 (6 bases). The germline V gene has CDR1 SNHLY and CDR2 FYNNEI. The CDR3 consists of 14 residues. The V and J ends lost 8 bases and 1 base respectively, with 14 bases between them. The CDR3 DNA follows: TGTGCCAGCTTGGGTCCGGGACTCCAAGAGACCCAGTACTTC. This gives the protein CASLGPGLQETQYF. Filled out from reference TRBV2 and TRBJ2-5, the complete variable domain reads EPEVTQTPSHQVTQMGQEVILRCVPISNHLYFYWYRQILGQKVEFLVSFYNNEISEKSEIFDDQFSVERPDGSNFTLKIRSTKLEDSAMYFCASLGPGLQETQYFGPGTRLLVL.

The chain uses TRBV27 and TRBJ2-7; D is tentatively TRBD1 or TRBD2 (5 bases each). The ends were cut back, 5 bases at V and 4 bases at J, with 15 bases in the middle. There are 14 residues in the CDR3. Germline CDR1 and CDR2: MNHEY and SMNVEV (reference sequence). The CDR3 DNA sequence: TGTGCCAGCAGTGCCCAGGGTGGGGGTTACGAGCAGTACTTC. This translates into CASSAQGGGYEQYF.

The rearrangement uses TRBV27 and TRBJ1-1; 8 nucleotides agree with TRBD1. Trimming removed 5 bases from V and 4 bases from J; junction bases left unmatched: 6. The V gene's germline CDR1 is MNHEY and CDR2 SMNVEV (reference sequence). The length of the CDR3 is 14 residues. CDR3 DNA: TGTGCCAGCAGTCCGTTACAGGGGGGCACTGAAGCTTTCTTT. It translates to CASSPLQGGTEAFF.

The chain is built from TRBV11-3 and TRBJ1-1; 11 bases align to TRBD1. Germline lookup yields CDR1 SGHNT and CDR2 YENEEA. The CDR3 covers 14 residues. With V trimmed by 4 bases and J by 4 bases, 2 bases remained unmatched. The CDR3 region has the DNA TGTGCCAGCAGCTCCGGACAGGGGGCCACTGAAGCTTTCTTT. Translating it yields CASSSGQGATEAFF.

This rearrangement joins TRBV29-1 to TRBJ2-5, with 8 bases identical to TRBD2. Germline CDR1 reads SQVTM; CDR2 reads ANQGSEA. V shed 4 bases and J 1 base; nucleotides not matched to a gene: 14. The CDR3 has 17 amino acids. The CDR3 DNA sequence: TGCAGCGTTGGGGAATGGGGAGCGGGAGTGGCCCAAGAGACCCAGTACTTC. Translating gives CSVGEWGAGVAQETQYF.

The V call is TRBV5-1, the J call TRBJ1-1, with 9 bases identical to TRBD1. V shed 4 bases, J shed 1 base, and the junction held 2 bases outside the gene matches. The germline gives CDR1 SGHRS, CDR2 YFSETQ. This CDR3 has 14 amino acids. The CDR3 DNA reads as TGCGCCAGCAGCCTGGACAGGGGGAACACTGAAGCTTTCTTT. Amino acid sequence: CASSLDRGNTEAFF.

The chain carries TRBV11-2 and TRBJ2-1; D is perhaps TRBD2 (5 bases). Germline values: CDR1 SGHAT, CDR2 FQNNGV. The CDR3 totals 16 residues. The V and J ends lost 3 bases and 0 bases respectively, with 12 bases between them. This CDR3 is CASSLEAESSYNEQFF. CDR3 coding DNA: TGTGCCAGCAGCTTGGAAGCGGAAAGCTCCTACAATGAGCAGTTCTTC.

This clone was picked up one time. V gene TRBV7-2 combines with J gene TRBJ2-2; 10 bases align to TRBD2. V lost 2 bases and J lost 0; bases outside the gene matches: 0. The CDR3 extends over 16 amino acids. Looked up from germline, CDR1 is SGHTA and CDR2 is FQGNSA. CDR3: CASSLTSGTNTGELFF. The DNA for the CDR3 is TGTGCCAGCAGCTTAACTAGCGGGACGAACACCGGGGAGCTGTTTTTT.

J is TRBJ1-5 and V is TRBV27, with 7 bases that match TRBD1. Trimming cost V 5 bases and J 7 bases; bases outside gene matches: 11. The germline gives CDR1 MNHEY, CDR2 SMNVEV (reference sequence). This CDR3 contains 15 residues. For the CDR3, the DNA is TGTGCCAGCAGTACCAACGACAGGGAGGGCCAGCCCCAGCATTTT. This gives the protein CASSTNDREGQPQHF.